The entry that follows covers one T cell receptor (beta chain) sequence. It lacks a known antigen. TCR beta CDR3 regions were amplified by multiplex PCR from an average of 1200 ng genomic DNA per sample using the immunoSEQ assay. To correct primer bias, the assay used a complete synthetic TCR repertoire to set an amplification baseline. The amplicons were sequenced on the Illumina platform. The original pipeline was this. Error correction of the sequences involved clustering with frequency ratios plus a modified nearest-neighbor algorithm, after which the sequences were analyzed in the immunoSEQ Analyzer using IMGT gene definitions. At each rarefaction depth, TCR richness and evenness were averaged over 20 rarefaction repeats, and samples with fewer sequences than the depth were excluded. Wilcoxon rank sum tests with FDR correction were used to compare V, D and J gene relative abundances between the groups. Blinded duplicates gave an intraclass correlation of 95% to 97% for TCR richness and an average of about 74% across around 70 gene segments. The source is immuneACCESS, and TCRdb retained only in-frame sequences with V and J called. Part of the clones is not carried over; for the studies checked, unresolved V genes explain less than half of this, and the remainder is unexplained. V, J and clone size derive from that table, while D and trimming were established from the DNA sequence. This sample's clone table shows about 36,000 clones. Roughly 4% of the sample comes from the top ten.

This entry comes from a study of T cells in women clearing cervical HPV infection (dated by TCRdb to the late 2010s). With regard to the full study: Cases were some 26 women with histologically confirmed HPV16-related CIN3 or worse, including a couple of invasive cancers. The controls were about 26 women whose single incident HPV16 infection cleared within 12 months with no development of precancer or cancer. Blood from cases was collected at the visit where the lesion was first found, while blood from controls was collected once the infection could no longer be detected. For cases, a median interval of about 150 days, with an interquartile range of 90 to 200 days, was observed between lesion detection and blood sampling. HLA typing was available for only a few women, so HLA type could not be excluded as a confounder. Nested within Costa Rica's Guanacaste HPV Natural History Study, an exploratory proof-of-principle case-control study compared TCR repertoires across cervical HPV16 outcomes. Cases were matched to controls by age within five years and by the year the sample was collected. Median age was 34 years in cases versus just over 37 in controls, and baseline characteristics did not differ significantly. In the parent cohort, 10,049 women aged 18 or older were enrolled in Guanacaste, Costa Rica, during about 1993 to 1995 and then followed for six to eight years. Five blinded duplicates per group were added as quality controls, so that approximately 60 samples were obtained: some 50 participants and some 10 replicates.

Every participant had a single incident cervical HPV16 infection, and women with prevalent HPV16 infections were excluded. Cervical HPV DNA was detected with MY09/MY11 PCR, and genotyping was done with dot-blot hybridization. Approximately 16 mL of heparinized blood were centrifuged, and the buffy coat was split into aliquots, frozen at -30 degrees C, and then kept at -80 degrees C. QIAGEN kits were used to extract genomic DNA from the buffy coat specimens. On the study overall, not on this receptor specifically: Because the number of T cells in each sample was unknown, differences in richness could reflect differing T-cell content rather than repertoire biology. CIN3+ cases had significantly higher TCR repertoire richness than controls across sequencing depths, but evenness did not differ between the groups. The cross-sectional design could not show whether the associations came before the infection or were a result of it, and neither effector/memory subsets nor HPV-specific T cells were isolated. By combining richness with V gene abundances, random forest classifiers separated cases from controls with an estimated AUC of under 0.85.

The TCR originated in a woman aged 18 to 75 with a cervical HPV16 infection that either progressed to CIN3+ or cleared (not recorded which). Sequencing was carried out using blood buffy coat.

The CDR3 corresponds to CSVESGESYEQYF. Incomplete CDR3 DNA: TGCAGCGTTGAGTCAGGGGAATCCTACGAG. The chain is assembled from TRBV29-1 and TRBJ2-7, and possibly TRBD1, on 6 matching bases. Read data end 3 residues before the CDR3 end; the end is taken from the germline J gene. CDR1 and CDR2 were assigned from the germline V gene as SQVTM and ANQGSEA. The CDR3 numbers 13 residues from cysteine through phenylalanine. Part of the CDR3 DNA is given, 30 bases translated from base 1. V is reduced by 3 bases and J by 1 base, leaving a spacing of 10 bases between them.